Sequencing of this T cell receptor (beta chain) was carried out in a study of human T cells and chemical hapten exposure. Each cDNA molecule in the library carried unique molecular identifiers. TCRdb re-derived calls from the RACE reads in MiXCR, one entry per CDR3 protein. The repertoire holds under 110,000 distinct CDR3 sequences, with about 12% as singletons. Germline trimming cut 7 bases from V and 4 bases from J; bases unmatched to any gene: 6. The CDR3 runs to 13 residues. Germline assignment: CDR1 MNHEY and CDR2 SVGAGI. The sample's time point: pre-sensitization, week 0. Sample treatment: therapeutic diphenylcyclopropenone sensitization with weekly scalp DPC.

The sequenced sample was whole blood, obtained in connection with sensitization to the hapten diphenylcyclopropenone (DPC). The rearrangement joins TRBV6-5 to TRBJ2-7, with TRBD1 identical over 8 bases. The receptor was derived from a woman between 50 and 59 years old with alopecia areata. Some clones in this sample may be carry-over from other donors' samples. Here the CDR3 DNA reads TGTGCCAGCAAGAGCGGACAGGGATACGAGCAGTACTTC. Its protein product is CASKSGQGYEQYF.